The clone carrying this TCR beta chain occurred once. This entry belongs to a study of T cell changes during pregnancy in multiple sclerosis. Germline CDR1 SNHLY, CDR2 FYNNEI. CDR3 length equals 14 residues. V was pared by 7 bases and J by 2 bases, with 6 bases of the junction left unmatched. Assay used: immunoSEQ multiplex PCR; TCRdb lists only in-frame clones, some missing. Here the sample spans about 52,000 clones, roughly nine tenths being singletons. V is TRBV2 and J is TRBJ2-3; 7 bases match TRBD1. The sequence came from a female donor with multiple sclerosis, enrolled in a pregnancy study. The sequencing used CD4+ T cells from peripheral blood mononuclear cells, collected before pregnancy. CDR3 sequence: CASTRDRATDTQYF. CDR3 nucleotide sequence: TGTGCCAGCACTCGGGACAGAGCCACAGATACGCAGTATTTT. Based on the CDR3 plus reference TRBV2 and TRBJ2-3, the full variable domain is EPEVTQTPSHQVTQMGQEVILRCVPISNHLYFYWYRQILGQKVEFLVSFYNNEISEKSEIFDDQFSVERPDGSNFTLKIRSTKLEDSAMYFCASTRDRATDTQYFGPGTRLTVL.